This T cell receptor beta chain was captured in a study of shared clonotypes between healthy human individuals. Using immunoSEQ multiplex PCR, the repertoire was profiled, and TCRdb retains in-frame clones only, with some absent. In the table there are about 2.4 million clones, approximately 93% of which are singletons. This CDR3 is 15 amino acids long. The germline V gene encodes CDR1 SGHDT and CDR2 YYEEEE. Trimming at V came to 4 bases and at J to 4 bases, leaving 6 bases not matched to a gene. This receptor was obtained from a man aged 18 to 30 in good health. Some clones in this sample may be carry-over from other donors' samples. Input material: naive CD4+ T cells from PBMCs. The subset was: CD45RA+ positively selected. The V call is TRBV5-6, the J call TRBJ2-3; 10 bases align to TRBD1. The DNA of the CDR3 is TGTGCCAGCAGCCACGGGACAGGGGCTTCAGATACGCAGTATTTT. This translates into CASSHGTGASDTQYF.